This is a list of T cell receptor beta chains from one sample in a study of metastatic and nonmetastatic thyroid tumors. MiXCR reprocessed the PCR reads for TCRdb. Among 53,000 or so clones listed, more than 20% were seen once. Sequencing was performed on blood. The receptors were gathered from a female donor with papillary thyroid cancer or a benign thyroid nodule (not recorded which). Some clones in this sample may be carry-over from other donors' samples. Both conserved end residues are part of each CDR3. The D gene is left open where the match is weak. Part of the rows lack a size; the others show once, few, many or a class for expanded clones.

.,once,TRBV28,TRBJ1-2,CASSLTQWGVINNGNTF,TGTGCCAGCAGCCTGACCCAGTGGGGTGTCATTAACAATGGCAACACCTTC
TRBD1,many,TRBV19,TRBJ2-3,CASSIHRGDTQYF,TGTGCCAGTAGTATTCACAGGGGCGATACGCAGTATTTT
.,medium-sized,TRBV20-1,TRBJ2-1,CSARDRVRDIYNEQFF,TGCAGTGCTAGAGATCGGGTGAGGGACATATACAATGAGCAGTTCTTC
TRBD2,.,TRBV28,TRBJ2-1,CASSALLAMSYNEQFF,TGTGCCAGCAGTGCACTACTAGCGATGTCCTACAATGAGCAGTTCTTC
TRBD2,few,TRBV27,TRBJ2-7,CASRSPGLAYEQYF,TGTGCCAGCAGATCACCGGGACTAGCCTACGAGCAGTACTTC
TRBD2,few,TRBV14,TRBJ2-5,CASSQWSGSLRETQYF,TGTGCCAGCAGCCAATGGAGCGGGAGCTTACGTGAGACCCAGTACTTC
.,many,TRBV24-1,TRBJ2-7,CATTPGTAPYEQYF,TGTGCCACCACCCCCGGGACGGCACCCTACGAGCAGTACTTC
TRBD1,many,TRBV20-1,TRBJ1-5,CSAQAGTDNQPQHF,TGCAGTGCTCAGGCCGGGACAGACAATCAGCCCCAGCATTTT
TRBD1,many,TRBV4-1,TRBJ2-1,CASRVDRASYNEQFF,TGCGCCAGCAGGGTCGACAGGGCCTCCTACAATGAGCAGTTCTTC
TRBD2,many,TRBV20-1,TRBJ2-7,CSATETSGSYEQYF,TGCAGTGCTACCGAGACTAGCGGCTCCTACGAGCAGTACTTC
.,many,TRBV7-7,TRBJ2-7,CASSLVEWEQYF,TGTGCTAGCAGCTTAGTTGAGTGGGAGCAGTACTTC
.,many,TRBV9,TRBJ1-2,CASSEGVANYGYTF,TGTGCCAGCAGCGAAGGAGTGGCTAACTATGGCTACACCTTC
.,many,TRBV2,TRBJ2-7,CASSVHINEQYF,TGTGCCAGCAGTGTCCACATTAACGAGCAGTACTTC
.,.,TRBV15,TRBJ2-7,CSTSRVGGWRNYEQYF,TGTTCCACCAGCAGAGTCGGCGGCTGGAGAAACTACGAGCAGTACTTC
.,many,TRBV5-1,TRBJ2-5,CASSTGRNQETQYF,TGCGCCAGCAGCACGGGACGGAATCAAGAGACCCAGTACTTC
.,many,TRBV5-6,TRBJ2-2,CASSLLARLQNTGELFF,TGTGCCAGCAGCTTGCTTGCCAGGCTTCAGAACACCGGGGAGCTGTTTTTT
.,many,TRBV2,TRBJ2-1,CASSWDEQFF,TGTGCCAGCAGTTGGGATGAGCAGTTCTTC
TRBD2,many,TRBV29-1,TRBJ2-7,CSVEKAGGRTYEQYF,TGCAGCGTTGAGAAAGCGGGAGGCCGAACCTACGAGCAGTACTTC
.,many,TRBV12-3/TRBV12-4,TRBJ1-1,CASIGSTEAFF,TGTGCCAGCATTGGGAGCACTGAAGCTTTCTTT
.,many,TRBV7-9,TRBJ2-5,CASSLGSETQYF,TGTGCCAGCAGCTTAGGTTCTGAGACCCAGTACTTC
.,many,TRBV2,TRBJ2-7,CASRQTPGLYEQYF,TGTGCCAGCAGACAGACTCCCGGCCTATACGAGCAGTACTTC